The present entry profiles one T cell receptor beta chain with its context. The CDR3 contains 15 residues. The ends were cut back, 0 bases at V and 3 bases at J, with 8 bases in the middle. Germline CDR1 reads SGHTA; CDR2 reads FQGNSA. The data were taken from a study of control samples from healthy donors and cancer patients. This table comes from immunoSEQ multiplex PCR, and its TCRdb copy is limited to in-frame clones, with some not included. The sample has around 140,000 clones; about 90% are singletons. This TCR was sampled from a man between 18 and 35 years old in good health. This rearrangement joins TRBV7-2 to TRBJ2-2; D possibly corresponds to TRBD2 (6 bases). Sequenced sample: blood. CDR3 coding DNA: TGTGCCAGCAGCTTAGCGGGGGGTTACACCGGGGAGCTGTTTTTT. As protein: CASSLAGGYTGELFF.